The present TCR beta chain was sequenced within a study of blood T cell repertoires in COVID-19. Study information: The analysed material was cDNA or gDNA that came from T cells, B-cell-depleted T cells, or PBMCs.

Authors' analysis steps: Reference gene primer amplification yielded estimated nucleated cell counts. TCRdb's copy holds only in-frame clones and misses some; the assay was immunoSEQ multiplex PCR. V and J calls and clone size come straight from that table; D and trimming were deduced from the DNA. The sample has 84,000 or so clones, 65% to 80% seen once. V gave up 2 bases and J gave up 0 bases, with 4 bases separating them. Germline V CDR1 and CDR2: SEHNR, FQNEAQ (reference sequence). This CDR3 contains 13 residues. The specimen sequenced was peripheral blood. The chain couples TRBV7-9 to TRBJ1-2, with D unresolved. This clonotype was sampled from a man in his 70s with acute or convalescent COVID-19. The CDR3 DNA reads TGTGCCAGCAGCTTACTCGCTAACTATGGCTACACCTTC. Translating gives CASSLLANYGYTF. The whole variable domain, remainder taken from reference TRBV7-9 and TRBJ1-2, is DTGVSQNPRHKITKRGQNVTFRCDPISEHNRLYWYRQTLGQGPEFLTYFQNEAQLEKSRLLSDRFSAERPKGSFSTLEIQRTEQGDSAMYLCASSLLANYGYTFGSGTRLTVV.